This T cell receptor (beta chain) was found in a study of blood T cell repertoires in COVID-19. Using immunoSEQ multiplex PCR, the repertoire was profiled, and TCRdb retains in-frame clones only, with some absent. The sample has fewer than 200,000 clones; 75% to 85% are singletons. Germline-derived CDR1 and CDR2 are SEHNR and FQNEAQ (reference sequence). The CDR3 runs 13 residues. With V trimmed by 10 bases and J by 9 bases, 9 bases remained unmatched. This TCR came from a woman aged 80 or older with COVID-19, enrolled during active disease. The chain carries TRBV7-9 and TRBJ2-5, with TRBD2 matching 12 bases. Specimen: peripheral blood. DNA of the CDR3: TGTGCCACCGGACTAGCGGGGTTGAAAGCCCAGTACTTC. This gives the protein CATGLAGLKAQYF.